This T cell receptor beta chain appears in the sequencing data of a study of radiotherapy plus CTLA-4 blockade in lung cancer. The repertoire was sequenced with immunoSEQ multiplex PCR; TCRdb's copy has only in-frame clones and lacks some. The table lists around 110,000 clones, 85% of them singletons. The CDR3 is made up of 12 amino acids. Germline V gene sequence: CDR1 SQVTM, CDR2 ANQGSEA. Losses at the gene ends were 6 bases for V and 7 bases for J; bases not matched to a gene: 6. Receiving focal radiation plus CTLA-4 blockade with ipilimumab were patients who had chemo-refractory metastatic non-small-cell lung cancer.

The sample here was peripheral blood, taken from a patient treated with radiotherapy plus ipilimumab. This sequence originates from a human donor with non-small cell lung cancer that progressed on radiotherapy plus ipilimumab. Some clones in this sample may be carry-over from other donors' samples. The rearrangement links TRBV29-1 to TRBJ2-1, with 7 nucleotides matching TRBD1. The CDR3 spells CSVATGRNEQFF. CDR3 coding DNA: TGCAGCGTCGCGACAGGGCGGAATGAGCAGTTCTTC.